One sample yielded the 27 T cell receptor beta chains listed below, sequenced in a study of T cell repertoires in cytomegalovirus infection. TCRdb reprocessed the reads via MiXCR and lists one record per CDR3 protein. The table shows roughly 860,000 distinct CDR3 sequences, with 30% to 35% occurring only once. These receptors' antigens are unknown. The source was cultured CD8+ T cells from PBMCs, collected from culture after CMV antigen stimulation. These receptors all come from a human donor in good health (CMV status not recorded). Some clones in this sample may be carry-over from other donors' samples.

This clonotype has just a few counts. The rearrangement joins TRBV4-1 to TRBJ2-1; 7 bases map to TRBD1. The CDR3 extends over 17 amino acids. V shed 1 base, J shed 5 bases, and the junction held 11 bases outside the gene matches. Germline CDR1 and CDR2: MGHRA and YSYEKL. CDR3 residues: CASSQGQGPTLDNEQFF. The DNA of the CDR3 is TGCGCCAGCAGCCAAGGACAGGGACCTACTCTGGACAATGAGCAGTTCTTC.

This clonotype was recorded at least ten times. The chain links TRBV7-3 to TRBJ2-3; the D gene is possibly TRBD2 (7 bases). From germline, CDR1 is SGHTA and CDR2 FQGTGA. Trimming cost V 2 bases and J 6 bases, with 15 bases left between them. The CDR3 has 15 amino acids. The DNA for the CDR3 is TGTGCCAGCAGCTTATTGCGGGGGCCTCGGGATACGCAGTATTTT. It encodes CASSLLRGPRDTQYF.

As to this clonotype: A read error may explain this, as a much larger clone is one base away. The genes are TRBV5-1 and TRBJ1-1; a possible D gene is TRBD1 (5 bases). The V gene lost 0 bases and the J gene lost 1 base, with 7 bases spanning the gap. Per the germline V gene, CDR1 is SGHRS and CDR2 is YFSETQ. This CDR3 has 14 amino acids. The CDR3 loop reads CASSLDTGNTEAFF. The CDR3 DNA reads TGCGCCAGCAGCTTGGATACAGGGAACACTGAAGCTTTCTTT.

With regard to this clonotype: One end of the junction varies from germline; a read error may be responsible. CDR3 in DNA: TGTGCCAGCAGCTTCGAAGGGGGTGACACTGTAGCTTTCTTT. Translation gives CASSFEGGDTVAFF. The chain uses TRBV11-1 and TRBJ1-1, with D perhaps TRBD1 (6 bases). CDR1 and CDR2 from the germline V gene are SGHAT and FQDESV (reference sequence). The CDR3 has 14 amino acids.

This clonotype was seen a few times. The V and J genes are TRBV4-1 and TRBJ1-1; D remains unclear. Germline CDR1 and CDR2: MGHRA and YSYEKL. The CDR3 length is 15 residues. The germline V and J ends were trimmed by 4 bases and 4 bases, with 16 bases remaining between them. The CDR3 region has the DNA TGCGCCAGCAGCCTCAGAATGGGCGCGGCCACTGAAGCTTTCTTT. This gives the protein CASSLRMGAATEAFF.

The rearrangement uses TRBV5-4 and TRBJ1-2; D perhaps matches TRBD1 (6 bases). Germline V gives CDR1 SGHNT, CDR2 YYREEE (reference sequence). V was clipped by 10 bases and J by 4 bases, with 14 bases between them. This CDR3 has 12 amino acids. This chain's CDR3 is CAFLGARYGYTF. The CDR3 DNA reads as TGTGCCTTTTTGGGGGCCCGCTATGGCTACACCTTC.

The chain couples TRBV6-5 to TRBJ1-2; 7 bases are a match to TRBD1. The V gene end was trimmed by 6 bases and the J gene end by 4 bases; junction bases not matched to a gene: 20. The CDR3 consists of 18 residues. Germline CDR1 MNHEY, CDR2 SVGAGI. CDR3 in amino acids: CASSKTGTDSGNTYGYTF. In DNA form, the CDR3 reads TGTGCCAGCAGCAAAACCGGGACAGACTCAGGGAATACCTATGGCTACACCTTC.

This clonotype was seen repeatedly, ten times or more. The CDR3 region has the DNA TGTGCCAGCAGTTTATCGGGGGGGGCGCCCGGTGCCAAAAACATTCAGTACTTC. Translated: CASSLSGGAPGAKNIQYF. V gene TRBV27 combines with J gene TRBJ2-4, with a tentative D call TRBD2 (7 bases). The CDR3 is 18 amino acids. Germline CDR1 MNHEY, CDR2 SMNVEV (reference sequence). Trimming removed 0 bases at V and 1 base at J, with 16 bases between.

The genes are TRBV24-1 and TRBJ2-7, with 9 bases fitting TRBD1. The CDR3 runs to 17 residues. The V segment lost 0 bases and the J segment 0 bases; nucleotides outside the gene matches: 5. Looked up from germline, CDR1 is KGHDR and CDR2 is SFDVKD. CDR3 sequence (DNA): TGTGCCACCAGTGATTTGCAGACAGGGGGTGACTCCTACGAGCAGTACTTC. Its translation: CATSDLQTGGDSYEQYF.

The chain joins TRBV7-6 to TRBJ2-2; maybe TRBD2 (6 bases). CDR3 length: 14 residues. From germline, CDR1 is SGHVS and CDR2 FNYEAQ. V shed 5 bases and J shed 9 bases, with 16 bases lying between them. CDR3 DNA: TGTGCCAGCAGCCCCACTGCGGGGTTAAGGGAGCTGTTTTTT. Protein: CASSPTAGLRELFF.

On this clonotype itself: A read error is possible here, since a much larger clone lies one base away. V usage is TRBV7-2 and J usage is TRBJ2-2, with a possible D match to TRBD2 (5 bases). The CDR3 consists of 15 residues. V shed 10 bases and J shed 4 bases, with 19 bases lying between them. Germline loops: CDR1 SGHTA, CDR2 FQGNSA. This CDR3 reads CANMRNPAGTGELFF. As DNA, the CDR3 is TGTGCCAACATGCGCAACCCTGCGGGCACCGGGGAGCTGTTTTTT.

This chain uses TRBV19 with TRBJ1-2, with D perhaps matching TRBD1 (5 bases). Germline CDR1 LNHDA, CDR2 SQIVND (reference sequence). The CDR3 spans 14 residues. Between the trimmed V and J ends, which lost 1 base and 10 bases, there was a span of 16 bases. In DNA, the CDR3 is TGTGCCAGTAGTATAGGGGGGGGTCCACCCCCCTACACCTTC. Protein: CASSIGGGPPPYTF.

The V and J genes are TRBV5-1 and TRBJ2-2; D is possibly TRBD1 or TRBD2 (5 bases each). Germline CDR1 reads SGHRS; CDR2 reads YFSETQ. V was trimmed by 4 bases and J by 3 bases, leaving 13 bases between them. This CDR3 is built from 15 residues. CDR3 sequence (DNA): TGCGCCAGCAGCACTCGGGACGGAGACACCGGGGAGCTGTTTTTT. It is translated as CASSTRDGDTGELFF.

This clonotype was detected ten times or more. The chain joins TRBV7-6 to TRBJ2-3, with TRBD2 matching over 8 bases. The V and J ends lost 4 bases and 0 bases, in that order; junction bases with no gene match: 9. Germline V gene lookup returns CDR1 SGHVS and CDR2 FNYEAQ. The CDR3 consists of 17 residues. The CDR3 sequence is CASSSPRERGSTDTQYF. The DNA for the CDR3 is TGTGCCAGCAGCTCCCCTCGGGAGCGGGGGAGCACAGATACGCAGTATTTT.

This clonotype appeared a few times. The genes are TRBV9 and TRBJ2-6, with D perhaps assigned TRBD1 or TRBD2 (5 bases each). CDR1 and CDR2 from the germline V gene are SGDLS and YYNGEE. The V end lost 1 base, the J end lost 0 bases, and 29 bases lay between the germline ends. The CDR3 length is 23 residues. The CDR3 sequence: CASSVRIGDPRNGTHSGANVLTF. Here the CDR3 DNA reads TGTGCCAGCAGCGTAAGGATCGGGGACCCCAGGAACGGGACGCACTCTGGGGCCAACGTCCTGACTTTC.

A few counts support this clonotype. The chain couples TRBV20-1 to TRBJ1-1; D is perhaps TRBD1 (6 bases). CDR3 size: 13 residues. The germline V gene encodes CDR1 DFQATT and CDR2 SNEGSKA (reference sequence). Trimming left V 6 bases short and J 3 bases short, with 14 bases between. CDR3 coding DNA: TGCAGTGCGCACAGGGTTGGGTACACTGAAGCTTTCTTT. Encoded protein: CSAHRVGYTEAFF.

This clonotype has only a few counts. This chain connects TRBV6-2 or TRBV6-3 to TRBJ1-5, with D unresolved. V lost 4 bases and J 9 bases, leaving 19 bases between the germline ends. Germline CDR1 and CDR2: MNHEY and SVGEGT. CDR3 length: 15 residues. CDR3 bases: TGTGCCAGCAGTTTCCCTACTCCTTACCGATGGCCCCAGCATTTT. This translates into CASSFPTPYRWPQHF.

J is TRBJ2-3 and V is TRBV10-3, with TRBD1 identical over 8 bases. The V gene end was trimmed by 2 bases and the J gene end by 6 bases; junction bases not matched to a gene: 7. This CDR3 region has 15 residues. CDR1 and CDR2 (germline): ENHRY, SYGVKD. CDR3 protein: CAISERDRGADTQYF. The CDR3 region has the DNA TGTGCCATCAGTGAGCGAGACAGGGGCGCGGATACGCAGTATTTT.

V and J are TRBV7-9 and TRBJ2-5; TRBD2 matches at 9 bases. CDR3 length: 18 amino acids. The germline CDR1 and CDR2 sequences are SEHNR and FQNEAQ (reference sequence). Unmatched junction bases numbered 12, after V lost 3 bases and J lost 1 base. CDR3: CASSFPSGVTTIQETQYF. CDR3 DNA: TGTGCCAGCAGCTTTCCTAGCGGGGTAACTACCATCCAAGAGACCCAGTACTTC.

This clonotype was seen a handful of times. The junction departs from germline at one end; a sequencing error may be responsible. The chain joins TRBV7-3 to TRBJ2-1; either TRBD1 or TRBD2 may supply D (5 bases each). Germline-derived CDR1 and CDR2 are SGHTA and FQGTGA. The CDR3 sequence is 12 residues long. This CDR3 reads CASSIPGAEPFF. CDR3 DNA: TGTGCCAGCAGCATTCCCGGGGCTGAGCCGTTCTTC.

Regarding this clonotype: A much larger clone sits a single nucleotide away, making a read error possible. The rearrangement uses TRBV7-2 and TRBJ2-3; 8 nucleotides line up with TRBD2. This CDR3 is built from 21 residues. Germline V gives CDR1 SGHTA, CDR2 FQGNSA. The CDR3 loop is CARSLVGPGTRDSASTDTQYF. The CDR3 nucleotides are TGTGCCAGAAGCTTAGTGGGGCCGGGGACTAGAGATAGTGCTAGCACAGATACGCAGTATTTT.

The gene calls are TRBV7-3 and TRBJ2-1; 8 nucleotides align to TRBD1. The CDR3 sequence is 14 residues long. J lost 6 bases, V lost 5 bases, and 6 bases had no gene match. Per the germline V gene, CDR1 is SGHTA and CDR2 is FQGTGA. The CDR3 sequence is CASSRKTGVNEQFF. In DNA form, the CDR3 reads TGTGCCAGCAGCCGTAAGACAGGGGTCAATGAGCAGTTCTTC.

J is TRBJ2-5 and V is TRBV6-5; D perhaps matches TRBD2 (7 bases). CDR1 and CDR2 from the germline V gene are MNHEY and SVGAGI. The V end lost 8 bases, the J end lost 5 bases, and 15 bases lay between the germline ends. This CDR3 contains 13 residues. The CDR3 loop reads CASGVGGPETQYF. CDR3 sequence (DNA): TGTGCCAGCGGGGTGGGGGGGCCTGAGACCCAGTACTTC.

Here the CDR3 reads CASIRDLSSYNEQFF. The CDR3 nucleotides read TGTGCCAGCATCAGGGATCTTAGCTCCTACAATGAGCAGTTCTTC. V usage is TRBV6-2 or TRBV6-3 and J usage is TRBJ2-1, with a tentative D call TRBD1 (5 bases). Between the trimmed V and J ends, which lost 7 bases and 0 bases, there was a span of 13 bases. CDR1 is MNHEY, CDR2 SVGEGT, per germline. The CDR3 extends over 15 amino acids.

The sample holds a few counts of this clonotype. The chain carries TRBV12-3 or TRBV12-4 and TRBJ1-5, with TRBD1 identical over 11 bases. V was clipped by 4 bases and J by 4 bases; unmatched bases: 6. The CDR3 spans 16 residues. The CDR3 sequence: CASSSRDRGSNQPQHF. DNA of the CDR3: TGTGCCAGCAGTTCCCGGGACAGGGGGAGTAATCAGCCCCAGCATTTT.

Concerning this clonotype: The germline gene is not matched at one end of the junction; a read error may be the cause. The V gene is TRBV2, the J gene TRBJ1-1, with D perhaps TRBD1 (5 bases). This CDR3 comprises 11 residues. Germline V lookup: CDR1 SNHLY, CDR2 FYNNEI. The CDR3 is CASSEGRSSIF. The CDR3 bases are TGTGCCAGCAGTGAGGGGCGCTCGTCGATCTTT. Combining the CDR3 with reference TRBV2 and TRBJ1-1 gives the whole variable domain EPEVTQTPSHQVTQMGQEVILRCVPISNHLYFYWYRQILGQKVEFLVSFYNNEISEKSEIFDDQFSVERPDGSNFTLKIRSTKLEDSAMYFCASSEGRSSIFGQGTRLTVV.

This clonotype has more than one count but fewer than ten. The V and J genes are TRBV14 and TRBJ1-3; D is unclear. Trimming removed 2 bases from V and 0 bases from J, with 14 bases in between. This CDR3 region has 17 residues. CDR1 is SGHDN and CDR2 is FVKESK in the germline V gene. The CDR3 coding sequence is TGTGCCAGCAGCCAACCGACACGCGGGCTCTCTGGAAACACCATATATTTT. Its protein product is CASSQPTRGLSGNTIYF.